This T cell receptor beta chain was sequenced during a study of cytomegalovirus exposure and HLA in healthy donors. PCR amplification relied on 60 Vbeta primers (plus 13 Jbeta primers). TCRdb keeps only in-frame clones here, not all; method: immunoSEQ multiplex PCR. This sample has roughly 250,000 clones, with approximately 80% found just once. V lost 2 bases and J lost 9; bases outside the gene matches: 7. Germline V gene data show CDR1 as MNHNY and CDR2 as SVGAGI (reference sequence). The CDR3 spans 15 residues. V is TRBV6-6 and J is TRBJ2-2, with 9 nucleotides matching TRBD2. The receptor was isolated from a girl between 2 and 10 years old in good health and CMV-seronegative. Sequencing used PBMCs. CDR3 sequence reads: CASSYVAGGPRELFF. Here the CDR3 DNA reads TGTGCCAGCAGTTACGTGGCGGGAGGGCCTAGGGAGCTGTTTTTT.